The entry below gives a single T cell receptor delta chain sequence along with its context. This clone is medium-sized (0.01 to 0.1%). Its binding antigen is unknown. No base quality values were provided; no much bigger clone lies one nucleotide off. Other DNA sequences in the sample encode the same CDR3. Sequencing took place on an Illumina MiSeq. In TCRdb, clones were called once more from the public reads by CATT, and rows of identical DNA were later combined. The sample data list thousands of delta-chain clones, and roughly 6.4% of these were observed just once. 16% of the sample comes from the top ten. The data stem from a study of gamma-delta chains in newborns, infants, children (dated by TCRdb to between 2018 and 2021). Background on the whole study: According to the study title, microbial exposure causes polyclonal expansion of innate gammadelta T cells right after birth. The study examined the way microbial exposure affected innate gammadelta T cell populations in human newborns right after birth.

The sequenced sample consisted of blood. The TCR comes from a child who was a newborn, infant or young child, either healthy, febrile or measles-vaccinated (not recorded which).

The CDR3 in this case is CACDTGGYGTWDTRQMFF. The DNA reads TGTGCCTGTGACACTGGGGGATACGGTACCTGGGACACCCGACAGATGTTTTTC. The chain joins TRDV2 to TRDJ3, with TRDD3 matching 11 junction bases. The germline V gene provides CDR1 GEAIGNYY and CDR2 EKD. V has 1 base trimmed and J has 2 bases trimmed; junction bases matching no gene number 3. The CDR3 runs 18 residues from the cysteine to the phenylalanine. Solely the CDR3 DNA is kept, with 54 bases framed from the first base.